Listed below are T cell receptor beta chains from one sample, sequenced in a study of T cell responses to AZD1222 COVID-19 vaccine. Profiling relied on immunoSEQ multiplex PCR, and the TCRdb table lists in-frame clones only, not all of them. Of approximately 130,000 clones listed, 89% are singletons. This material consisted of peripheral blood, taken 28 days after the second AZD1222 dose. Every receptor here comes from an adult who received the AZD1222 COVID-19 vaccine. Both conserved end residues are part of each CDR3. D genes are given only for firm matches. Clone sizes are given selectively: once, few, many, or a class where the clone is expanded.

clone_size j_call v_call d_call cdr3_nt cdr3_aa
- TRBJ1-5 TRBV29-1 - TGCAGCGTTGCCCAGGGAACGTCAAGCAATCAGCCCCAGCATTTT CSVAQGTSSNQPQHF
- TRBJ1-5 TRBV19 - TGTGCCAGTAGTGTCCAGCCAGGGTACCAGCCCCAGCATTTT CASSVQPGYQPQHF
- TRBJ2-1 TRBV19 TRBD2 TGTGCCAGTAGTATAGCCCTCAGCGGGGGGGCCAATGAGCAGTTCTTC CASSIALSGGANEQFF
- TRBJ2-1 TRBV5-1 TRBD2 TGCGCCAGCAGCCCCCCCGCTAGCGGGGATTACAATGAGCAGTTCTTC CASSPPASGDYNEQFF
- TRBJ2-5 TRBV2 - TGTGCCAGCAGTGATGGGTTCGCTGGAGAGACCCAGTACTTC CASSDGFAGETQYF
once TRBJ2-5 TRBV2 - TGTGCCAGCAGGGGGGAGTCTCCAGAGACCCAGTACTTC CASRGESPETQYF
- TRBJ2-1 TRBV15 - TGTGCCACCAGCAGAGATCCCGGACAGTTCCCCAATGAGCAGTTCTTC CATSRDPGQFPNEQFF
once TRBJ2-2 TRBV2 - TGTGCCAGCATTTGGGGATACTCGAACACCGGGGAGCTGTTTTTT CASIWGYSNTGELFF
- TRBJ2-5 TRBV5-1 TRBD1 TGCGCCAGCAGCGGCGATACAGGGGGACAAGAGACCCAGTACTTC CASSGDTGGQETQYF
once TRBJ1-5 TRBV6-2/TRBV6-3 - TGTGCCAGCAGTGCCTCCGGGGACACTTGGAATCAGCCCCAGCATTTT CASSASGDTWNQPQHF
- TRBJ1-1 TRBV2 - TGTGCCAGCAGAGCGGGGTTTCCCGGGGACACTGAAGCTTTCTTT CASRAGFPGDTEAFF
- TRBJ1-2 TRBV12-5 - TGTGCTAGTGGTTTGGTACCGGACCGCCATAGCTACACCTTC CASGLVPDRHSYTF
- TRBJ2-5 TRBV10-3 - TGTGCCATCAGTGAGATGAGAGGGTCTGAGACCCAGTACTTC CAISEMRGSETQYF
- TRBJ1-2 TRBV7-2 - TGTGCCAGCAGCTTACAGGTCTATGGCTACACCTTC CASSLQVYGYTF
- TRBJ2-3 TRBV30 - TGTGCCTGGACAAAAGGGGTTACAGATACGCAGTATTTT CAWTKGVTDTQYF
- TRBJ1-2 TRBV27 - TGTGCCAGCAGTTTATCGGGGACGGCCTTGGGCTACACCTTC CASSLSGTALGYTF
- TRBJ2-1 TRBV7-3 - TGTGCCAGCAGCTTAAACGGGATTAATGAGCAGTTCTTC CASSLNGINEQFF
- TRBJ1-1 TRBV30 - TGTGCCTGGGCTATATTTAGCATGAACACTGAAGCTTTCTTT CAWAIFSMNTEAFF
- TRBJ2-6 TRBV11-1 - TGTGCCAGCAGCTTAGACGGGTACGGGGCCAACGTCCTGACTTTC CASSLDGYGANVLTF
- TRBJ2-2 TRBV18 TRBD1 TGTGCCAGCTCGCCAAATCAGGGGGAGACCGGGGAGCTGTTTTTT CASSPNQGETGELFF
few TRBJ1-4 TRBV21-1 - TGTGCCAGCAGCGCGCGACAGGGGAGCGCAACTAATGAAAAACTGTTTTTT CASSARQGSATNEKLFF
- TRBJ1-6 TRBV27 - TGTGCCAGCAGTTTGGCGGGACGGAGAAGCCTCCACTTT CASSLAGRRSLHF
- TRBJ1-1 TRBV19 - TGTGCCAGTAGTATGCTTGGGAACACTGAAGCTTTCTTT CASSMLGNTEAFF
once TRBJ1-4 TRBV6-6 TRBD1 TGTGCCAGCAGTTACGGCTCCGGGACAGGGAATGAAAAACTGTTTTTT CASSYGSGTGNEKLFF
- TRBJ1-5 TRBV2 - TGTGCCAGCAGTGTACAAAGACAGGCGGGGCAGCCCCAGCATTTT CASSVQRQAGQPQHF
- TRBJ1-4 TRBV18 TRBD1 TGTGCCAGCTCACTCGGGACAGGGGATGAAAAACTGTTTTTT CASSLGTGDEKLFF
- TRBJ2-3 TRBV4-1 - TGCGCCAGCAGCCAGCTCGACTCGGGAGGCACAGATACGCAGTATTTT CASSQLDSGGTDTQYF
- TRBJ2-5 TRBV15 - TGTGCCACCAGCTTGGACGTTCAAGAGACCCAGTACTTC CATSLDVQETQYF
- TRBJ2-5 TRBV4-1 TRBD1 TGCGCCAGCAGCCAGGGTACAGGGGGCCTAGTGCGAGAGACCCAGTACTTC CASSQGTGGLVRETQYF
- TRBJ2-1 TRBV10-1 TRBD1 TGCGCCAGCAGTGGAAGGGGGCTCCCCTCCTACAATGAGCAGTTCTTC CASSGRGLPSYNEQFF
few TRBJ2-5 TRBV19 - TGTGCCAGTAAAAGGGGCGCTTCGGAGACCCAGTACTTC CASKRGASETQYF
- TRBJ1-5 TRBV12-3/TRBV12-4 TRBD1 TGTGCCAGCAGAGAGACAGGGGCCCAGCCCCAGCATTTT CASRETGAQPQHF
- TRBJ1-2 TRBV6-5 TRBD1 TGTGCCAGCAGCTGGGGACAGGGTTATGGCTACACCTTC CASSWGQGYGYTF
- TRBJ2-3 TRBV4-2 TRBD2 TGTGCCAGCAGCCCGACTAGCGGGAGGCGCACAGATACGCAGTATTTT CASSPTSGRRTDTQYF
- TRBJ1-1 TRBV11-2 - TGTGCCAGCAGCTTAGTTAGGGAAGAAGATTGGTACACTGAAGCTTTCTTT CASSLVREEDWYTEAFF
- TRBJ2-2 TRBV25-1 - TGTGCCAGCGGGGACACCAACACCGGGGAGCTGTTTTTT CASGDTNTGELFF
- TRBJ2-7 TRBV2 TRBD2 TGTGCCAGCAGGCGGACTAGCGGTGCCTACGAGCAGTACTTC CASRRTSGAYEQYF
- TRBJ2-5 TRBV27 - TGTGCCAGCAGTTTGATGGCCCGGCCGCAAGAGACCCAGTACTTC CASSLMARPQETQYF
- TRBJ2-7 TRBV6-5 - TGTGCCAGCAGCAAAGGGGACTCACGCTACGAGCAGTACTTC CASSKGDSRYEQYF
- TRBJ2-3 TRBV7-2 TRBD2 TGTGCCAGCAGCTTGGGACTAGCGGGGGGCGGGGATACGCAGTATTTT CASSLGLAGGGDTQYF
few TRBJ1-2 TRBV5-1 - TGCGCCAGCAGCTTGGCGGGCAGGGACAACTATGGCTACACCTTC CASSLAGRDNYGYTF
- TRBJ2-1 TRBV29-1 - TGCAGTGTTAGCGGATACAATGAGCAGTTCTTC CSVSGYNEQFF
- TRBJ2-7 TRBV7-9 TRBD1 TGTGCCAGCAGCCTCGAGGGGACAGGGGGCTACGAGCAGTACTTC CASSLEGTGGYEQYF
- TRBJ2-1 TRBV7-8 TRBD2 TGTGCCAGCAGCTTAGCGCAAAGCGGGGCCGACTTCTTC CASSLAQSGADFF
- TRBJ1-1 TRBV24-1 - TGTGCCACCAGTGATCTACCCCGGGGGCTTAGGAACACTGAAGCTTTCTTT CATSDLPRGLRNTEAFF
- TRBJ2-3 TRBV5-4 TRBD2 TGTGCCAGCAGCCAAGGGACTAGCGGGAGGACAGATACGCAGTATTTT CASSQGTSGRTDTQYF
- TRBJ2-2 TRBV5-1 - TGCGCCAGCAGCTTGGGCGGGACAGCCAACACCGGGGAGCTGTTTTTT CASSLGGTANTGELFF
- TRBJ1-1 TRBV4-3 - TGCGCCAGCAGCCAAGATCCATCGGGAGGGTGGGGGGCCGAAGCTTTCTTT CASSQDPSGGWGAEAFF
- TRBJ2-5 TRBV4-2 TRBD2 TGTGCCAGCAGCCAAGATTCGGCGGGGGGGGCCCAAGAGACCCAGTACTTC CASSQDSAGGAQETQYF
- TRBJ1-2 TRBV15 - TGTGCCACCAGCAGAGACAGGGGCGGCTATGGCTACACCTTC CATSRDRGGYGYTF
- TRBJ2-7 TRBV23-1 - TGCGCCAGCACTCCGGTGAGGTGCCCCTACGAGCAGTACTTC CASTPVRCPYEQYF
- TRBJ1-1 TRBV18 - TGTGCCAGCTCACCAGGCGGGGGGAACACTGAAGCTTTCTTT CASSPGGGNTEAFF